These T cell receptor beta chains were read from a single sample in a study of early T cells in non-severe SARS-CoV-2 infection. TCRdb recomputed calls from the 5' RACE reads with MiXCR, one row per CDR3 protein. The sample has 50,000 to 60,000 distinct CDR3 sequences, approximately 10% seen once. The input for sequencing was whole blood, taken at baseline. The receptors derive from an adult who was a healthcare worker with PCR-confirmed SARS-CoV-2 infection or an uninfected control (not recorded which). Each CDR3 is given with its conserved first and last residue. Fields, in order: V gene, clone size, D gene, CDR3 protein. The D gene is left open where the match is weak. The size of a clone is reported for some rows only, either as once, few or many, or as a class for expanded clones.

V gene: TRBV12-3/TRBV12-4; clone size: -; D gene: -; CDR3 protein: CASSLDRGSNQPQHF
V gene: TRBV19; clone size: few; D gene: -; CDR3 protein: CASSVPWLYGYTF
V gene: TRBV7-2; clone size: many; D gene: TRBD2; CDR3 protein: CASRRTGGSLSDTQYF
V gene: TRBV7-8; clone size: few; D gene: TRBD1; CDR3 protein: CASSLGAGGHGYTF
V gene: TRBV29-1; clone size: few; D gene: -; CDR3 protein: CSVEVMARNEQFF
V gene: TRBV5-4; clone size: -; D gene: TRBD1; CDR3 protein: CASSPPQGANTGELFF
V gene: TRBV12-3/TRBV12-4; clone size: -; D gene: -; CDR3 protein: CASSPQDREAFF
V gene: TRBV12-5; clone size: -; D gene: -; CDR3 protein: CASALPGGAAETQYF
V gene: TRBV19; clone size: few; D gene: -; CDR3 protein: CASSIETAPGYEQYF
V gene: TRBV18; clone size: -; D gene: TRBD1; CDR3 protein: CASSGGTTGYTEAFF
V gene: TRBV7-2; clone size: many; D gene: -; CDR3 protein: CASLRRWGDRQFF
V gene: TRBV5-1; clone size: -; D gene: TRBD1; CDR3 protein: CASSSTGTYGYTF
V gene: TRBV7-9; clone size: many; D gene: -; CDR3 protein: CASSPPGGPVNEQFF
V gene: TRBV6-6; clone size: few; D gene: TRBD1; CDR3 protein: CASSLEARGRDTQYF
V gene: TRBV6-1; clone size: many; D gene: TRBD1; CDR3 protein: CASSEGQGTYEQYF
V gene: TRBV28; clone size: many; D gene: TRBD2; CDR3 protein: CASSRGGSETGELFF
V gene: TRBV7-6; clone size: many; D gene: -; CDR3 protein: CASSPTYSQETQYF
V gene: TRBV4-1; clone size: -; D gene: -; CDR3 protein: CASSQDGTLETQYF
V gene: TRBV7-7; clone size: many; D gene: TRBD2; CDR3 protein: CASSQTSGETQYF
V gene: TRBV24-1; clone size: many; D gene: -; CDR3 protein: CATSDAVTGEQYF
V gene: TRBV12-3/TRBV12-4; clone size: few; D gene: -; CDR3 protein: CASRLGDTEAFF
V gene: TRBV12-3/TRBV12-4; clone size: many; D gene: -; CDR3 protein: CASSYTGNQPQHF
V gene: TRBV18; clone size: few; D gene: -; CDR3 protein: CASSPPVVDEQFF
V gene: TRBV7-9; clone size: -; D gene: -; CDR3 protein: CASRGDVEETQYF
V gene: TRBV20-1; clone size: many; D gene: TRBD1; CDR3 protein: CSARDATGGFSYNEQFF
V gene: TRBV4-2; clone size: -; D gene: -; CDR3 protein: CASSQEQGGIKMEQYF
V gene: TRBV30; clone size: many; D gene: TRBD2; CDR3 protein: CAWAGLAGEQFF
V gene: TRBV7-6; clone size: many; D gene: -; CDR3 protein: CASSLPPEDTQYF
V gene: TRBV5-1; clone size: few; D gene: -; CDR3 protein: CASSLGGEETQYF
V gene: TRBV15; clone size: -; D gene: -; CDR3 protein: CATSSHAVTGSDTQYF
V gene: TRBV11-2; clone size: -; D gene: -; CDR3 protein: CASSFSGSDRNSPLHF
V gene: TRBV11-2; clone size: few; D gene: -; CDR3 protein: CASSWDSRTYEQYF
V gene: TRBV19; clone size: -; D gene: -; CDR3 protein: CASSIMAGRVGYTF
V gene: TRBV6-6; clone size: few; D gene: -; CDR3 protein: CASRYRERTYNEQFF
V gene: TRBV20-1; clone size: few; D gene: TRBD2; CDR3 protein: CSARELAGVKQETQYF
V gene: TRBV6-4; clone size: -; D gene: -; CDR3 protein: CASNPRTASNQPQHF
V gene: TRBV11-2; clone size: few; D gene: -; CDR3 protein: CASSLGANVLTF
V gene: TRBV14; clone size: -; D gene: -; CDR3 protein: CASSHRTDPYGYTF
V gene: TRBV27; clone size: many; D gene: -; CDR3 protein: CASSRFGLGETQYF
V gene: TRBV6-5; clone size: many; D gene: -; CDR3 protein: CASSYSTASNSPLHF
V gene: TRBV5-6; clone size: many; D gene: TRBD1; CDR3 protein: CASSKRDRVPPRNTGELFF
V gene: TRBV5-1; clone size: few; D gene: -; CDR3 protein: CASSWIPGGSTGELFF
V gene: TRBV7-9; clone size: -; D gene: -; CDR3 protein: CASSREMTPYEQYF
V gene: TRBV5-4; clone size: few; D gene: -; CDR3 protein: CASSLGERFSSYNEQFF
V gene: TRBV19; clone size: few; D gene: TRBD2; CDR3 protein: CASSIWEGNEQFF
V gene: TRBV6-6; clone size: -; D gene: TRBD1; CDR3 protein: CASSTGGYEQYF
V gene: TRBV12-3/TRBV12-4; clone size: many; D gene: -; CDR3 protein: CASSHGTPKLFF
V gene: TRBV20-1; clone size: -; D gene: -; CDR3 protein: CSARAAGKETQYF
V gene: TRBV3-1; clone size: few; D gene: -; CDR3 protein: CASSRQGSSYEQYF
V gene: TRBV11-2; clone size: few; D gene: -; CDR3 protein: CASSYLGLYEQYF